The 24 T cell receptor beta chains given below trace back to one sample, sequenced in a study of blood T cell repertoires in COVID-19 (dated by TCRdb to the early 2020s). Libraries were prepared through the immunoSEQ multiplex PCR assay. TCRdb stores this immuneACCESS table with in-frame sequences only. Part of the clones is absent; in the studies checked, under half of the shortfall reflects unresolved V genes, and no reason is known for the rest. The sample contains about 320,000 clones, around 80% of them found a single time. Roughly 1.1% of the sample rests with the top ten. Material for sequencing was peripheral blood. The origin of the receptors is a woman aged 45-65 years with acute or convalescent COVID-19.

Only one count was recorded for this clone. V gene TRBV18 combines with J gene TRBJ1-1; D remains unclear. Germline V gives CDR1 KGHSH, CDR2 LQKENI. The CDR3 has 14 residues. The germline V and J ends were trimmed by 6 bases and 4 bases, with 15 bases remaining between them. The CDR3 region has the DNA TGTGCCAGCTCGTCGCGGGGTCTGAGCACTGAAGCTTTCTTT. This sequence encodes CASSSRGLSTEAFF.

The chain has TRBV7-9 and TRBJ1-1; 9 bases map to TRBD1. The CDR3 contains 16 residues. In germline, CDR1 is SEHNR, CDR2 FQNEAQ (reference sequence). Trimming removed 2 bases from V and 3 bases from J; junction bases left unmatched: 7. CDR3 nucleotide sequence: TGTGCCAGCAGCTTATCTTCGACAGGGGGAGACACTGAAGCTTTCTTT. It encodes CASSLSSTGGDTEAFF. The full variable domain, in which reference TRBV7-9 and TRBJ1-1 provide the parts outside the CDR3, is DTGVSQNPRHKITKRGQNVTFRCDPISEHNRLYWYRQTLGQGPEFLTYFQNEAQLEKSRLLSDRFSAERPKGSFSTLEIQRTEQGDSAMYLCASSLSSTGGDTEAFFGQGTRLTVV.

This rearrangement joins TRBV19 to TRBJ1-4; TRBD1 agrees at 10 bases. The CDR3 runs 14 residues. The germline gives CDR1 LNHDA, CDR2 SQIVND (reference sequence). V lost 8 bases, J lost 8 bases, and 8 bases stayed unmatched. CDR3 nucleotide sequence: TGTGCCAGTCGCCGACAGGGGGCAGAGGAAAAACTGTTTTTT. It codes for CASRRQGAEEKLFF.

The chain carries TRBV10-2 and TRBJ1-2, with no clear D. V gave up 3 bases and J gave up 8 bases, with 7 bases separating them. There are 11 residues in the CDR3. From germline, CDR1 is WSHSY and CDR2 SAAADI. This chain's CDR3 is CASSDSVGYTF. CDR3 bases: TGCGCCAGCAGTGACTCTGTAGGCTACACCTTC.

The chain combines TRBV19 with TRBJ1-5; a possible D gene is TRBD1 (5 bases). V lost 1 base and J lost 5, with 15 bases in between. The CDR3 is made up of 16 amino acids. Germline CDR1 and CDR2: LNHDA and SQIVND (reference sequence). The chain's CDR3 is CASSIGLGGRHQPQHF. CDR3 sequence (DNA): TGTGCCAGTAGTATAGGCCTCGGGGGACGGCATCAGCCCCAGCATTTT.

This chain uses TRBV27 with TRBJ1-2; D is perhaps TRBD1 (5 bases). V gave up 3 bases and J gave up 2 bases, with 7 bases separating them. CDR3 length: 13 amino acids. Germline V gene sequence: CDR1 MNHEY, CDR2 SMNVEV (reference sequence). The CDR3 is CASSFSGNYGYTF. The CDR3 DNA sequence: TGTGCCAGCAGTTTCTCAGGGAACTATGGCTACACCTTC.

A few counts support this clone. The chain couples TRBV5-1 to TRBJ2-2; 14 bases agree with TRBD2. Germline V gene sequence: CDR1 SGHRS, CDR2 YFSETQ. CDR3 size: 17 residues. The trim removed 5 bases at V and 4 bases at J, leaving 7 bases unmatched. CDR3 protein: CASSSGLAGGITGELFF. DNA for the CDR3: TGCGCCAGCAGTTCCGGACTAGCGGGGGGAATCACCGGGGAGCTGTTTTTT.

This clone was found a few times. V usage is TRBV27 and J usage is TRBJ1-6, with D unresolved. The length of the CDR3 is 14 residues. Trimming pared 6 bases from V and 4 bases from J, leaving 10 bases between. Germline V gives CDR1 MNHEY, CDR2 SMNVEV (reference sequence). The DNA of the CDR3 is TGTGCCAGCAGGACCGGGTTATATAATTCACCCCTCCACTTT. This translates into CASRTGLYNSPLHF.

The chain recombines TRBV30 with TRBJ1-1; tentative D call: TRBD1 (5 bases). There are 14 residues in the CDR3. CDR1 GTSNPN and CDR2 SVGIG come from the germline V gene (reference sequence). The V end was cut by 8 bases, the J end by 3 bases, with 19 bases between. The CDR3 bases are TGTGCCCGAGGGGTGTATGGGGGGGACACTGAAGCTTTCTTT. Amino acid sequence: CARGVYGGDTEAFF.

J is TRBJ1-2 and V is TRBV28; D gene uncertain. The CDR3 covers 13 residues. CDR1 is MDHEN and CDR2 is SYDVKM in the germline V gene. Trimming stripped 1 base from V and 4 bases from J, with 7 bases between. The CDR3 DNA reads TGTGCCAGCAGTTTATTCTCCCGCTATGGCTACACCTTC. Its protein is CASSLFSRYGYTF.

This clone was recorded a few times. This chain connects TRBV2 to TRBJ1-6, with D maybe TRBD1 (5 bases). The CDR3 totals 15 residues. The germline gives CDR1 SNHLY, CDR2 FYNNEI. The V and J ends lost 3 bases and 5 bases respectively, with 11 bases between them. The CDR3 here is CASSDRQGNNSPLHF. The CDR3 bases are TGTGCCAGCAGTGATCGGCAGGGTAATAATTCACCCCTCCACTTT.

The V call is TRBV30, the J call TRBJ2-7; possibly TRBD1 for D (5 bases). Germline values: CDR1 GTSNPN, CDR2 SVGIG (reference sequence). Deletions cut 0 bases from V and 0 bases from J, with 15 bases between. This CDR3 region has 16 residues. The CDR3 DNA reads as TGTGCCTGGAGTGTACCCGACAGCTTCTTCTCCTACGAGCAGTACTTC. Its translation: CAWSVPDSFFSYEQYF.

J is TRBJ2-7 and V is TRBV18; 7 nucleotides align to TRBD1. The CDR3 is made up of 15 amino acids. From germline, CDR1 is KGHSH and CDR2 LQKENI. V was pared by 3 bases and J by 2 bases, with 7 bases of the junction left unmatched. CDR3 residues: CASSPPRQGTYEQYF. The DNA of the CDR3 is TGTGCCAGCTCACCCCCCCGACAGGGAACCTACGAGCAGTACTTC.

The chain employs TRBV2 and TRBJ1-4; 9 bases line up with TRBD1. V lost 0 bases and J lost 7; bases outside the gene matches: 15. CDR3 size: 19 residues. Germline CDR1 and CDR2: SNHLY and FYNNEI. In DNA, the CDR3 is TGTGCCAGCAGTGAAGCGCTTGGATGGGACAGGGAGGAGACTGAAAAACTGTTTTTT. Amino acid sequence: CASSEALGWDREETEKLFF.

V is TRBV7-8 and J is TRBJ1-1; 7 bases agree with TRBD1. The CDR3 has 15 residues. The J segment lost 5 bases and the V segment lost 5 bases, leaving 11 bases of the junction unmatched. In germline, CDR1 is SGHVS, CDR2 FQNEAQ. The CDR3 loop reads CASSTQGDGVTEAFF. CDR3 bases: TGTGCCAGCAGCACTCAGGGGGACGGCGTAACTGAAGCTTTCTTT.

V gene TRBV5-1 combines with J gene TRBJ1-5; a weak D match, TRBD1 (5 bases). Germline-derived CDR1 and CDR2 are SGHRS and YFSETQ. This CDR3 comprises 14 residues. Trimming took off 5 bases at V and 1 base at J, with 10 bases between the two ends. CDR3 coding DNA: TGCGCCAGCAGTCCAGACAGCAGCAATCAGCCCCAGCATTTT. Translating it yields CASSPDSSNQPQHF.

This clone has only one observation. The genes are TRBV10-3 and TRBJ1-1; no clear D gene. The V end was cut by 1 base, the J end by 5 bases, with 5 bases between. Germline lookup yields CDR1 ENHRY and CDR2 SYGVKD. This CDR3 has 12 residues. The CDR3 here is CAISEWETEAFF. The CDR3 DNA is TGTGCCATCAGTGAGTGGGAGACTGAAGCTTTCTTT.

The CDR3 DNA is TGTGCCAGCAGTAAGGACAGCGTTTCATATGGCTACACCTTC. Translated, it gives CASSKDSVSYGYTF. This sequence joins TRBV2 and TRBJ1-2, with TRBD1 as a possible D gene (6 bases). Germline V gene sequence: CDR1 SNHLY, CDR2 FYNNEI. V shed 5 bases and J shed 5 bases, with 15 bases lying between them. The CDR3 covers 14 residues. The full variable domain, with the rest looked up from reference TRBV2 and TRBJ1-2, is EPEVTQTPSHQVTQMGQEVILRCVPISNHLYFYWYRQILGQKVEFLVSFYNNEISEKSEIFDDQFSVERPDGSNFTLKIRSTKLEDSAMYFCASSKDSVSYGYTFGSGTRLTVV.

The chain recombines TRBV6-1 with TRBJ2-5, with D unclear. Germline V gene lookup returns CDR1 MNHNS and CDR2 SASEGT. The CDR3 is 13 residues long. Trimming cost V 1 base and J 2 bases, with 5 bases left between them. The CDR3 DNA follows: TGTGCCAGCAGTGAAGTCTTACAAGAGACCCAGTACTTC. Its protein is CASSEVLQETQYF.

This chain connects TRBV5-4 to TRBJ2-1; possibly TRBD2 for D (5 bases). Germline-derived CDR1 and CDR2 are SGHNT and YYREEE (reference sequence). Trimming took off 3 bases at V and 10 bases at J, with 14 bases between the two ends. The CDR3 is 13 residues long. Written as DNA, the CDR3 is TGTGCCAGCAGCTATATGGAGGATGGCGAGCAGTTCTTC. It encodes CASSYMEDGEQFF.

On this clone itself: Additional DNA sequences in this sample encode the identical CDR3. V is TRBV2 and J is TRBJ1-6; no clear D gene. The germline V gene has CDR1 SNHLY and CDR2 FYNNEI. V lost 6 bases, J lost 7 bases, and 4 bases lay in between. This CDR3 has 11 residues. The CDR3 DNA sequence: TGTGCCAGCAGCTTAAATTCACCCCTCCACTTT. It is translated as CASSLNSPLHF.

As for this clone: Additional DNA sequences in this sample encode the identical CDR3. J is TRBJ2-5 and V is TRBV18, with TRBD1 identical over 12 bases. V dropped 3 bases and J dropped 4; count of bases not matched to a gene: 3. This CDR3 is 15 amino acids long. Germline V gene sequence: CDR1 KGHSH, CDR2 LQKENI. The DNA of the CDR3 is TGTGCCAGCTCACCCGGGACAGGGGGCGGAGAGACCCAGTACTTC. It codes for CASSPGTGGGETQYF.

Details on this clone: The junction and the germline gene differ at one end; a read error may be behind it. The CDR3 nucleotides read TGCAGCGTTGAGGTCGCTGATCTTAAGCCCTTT. Protein product: CSVEVADLKPF. The V call is TRBV29-1, the J call TRBJ1-1; D ambiguous. The CDR3 has 11 amino acids. Germline-derived CDR1 and CDR2 are SQVTM and ANQGSEA.

V is TRBV30 and J is TRBJ1-6, with D hard to call. The CDR3 extends over 15 amino acids. CDR1 GTSNPN and CDR2 SVGIG come from the germline V gene (reference sequence). This chain's CDR3 is CASSRTNAHNSPLHF. CDR3 DNA sequence: TGTGCTTCGTCACGAACTAACGCCCATAATTCACCCCTCCACTTT.